This TCR beta chain was found in a study of CD8+ T cells in alopecia areata. On the study more broadly: Treated patients' severity was scored by percentage of affected scalp area.

Treatment here: oral pan-JAK inhibitor, 5-10 mg twice daily. The V end lost 0 bases, the J end lost 7 bases, and 10 bases lay between the germline ends. From germline, CDR1 is SGHTA and CDR2 FQGTGA. The CDR3 is 15 residues long. This clone occurred once. Extraction of RNA preceded its reverse transcription into cDNA, which served as the sequencing template. The method was immunoSEQ multiplex PCR; TCRdb's version includes in-frame clones alone and lacks a portion of them. Here the sample spans some 80,000 clones, around 61% being singletons. The gene calls are TRBV7-3 and TRBJ1-6; D is unclear. The sequencing here drew on CD8+ T cells sorted from blood, taken at week 24, from a patient treated with tofacitinib. This clonotype originated in a human donor with alopecia areata. This CDR3 is CASSLTAGLNSPLHF. In nucleotides, the CDR3 is TGTGCCAGCAGCTTAACTGCAGGCTTGAATTCACCCCTCCACTTT. Full variable domain (rest looked up from reference TRBV7-3 and TRBJ1-6): GAGVSQTPSNKVTEKGKYVELRCDPISGHTALYWYRQSLGQGPEFLIYFQGTGAADDSGLPNDRFFAVRPEGSVSTLKIQRTERGDSAVYLCASSLTAGLNSPLHFGNGTRLTVT.